Shown below are 14 T cell receptor beta chains from a single sample sequenced in a study of blood T cell repertoires in COVID-19. Assay: immunoSEQ multiplex PCR; the TCRdb copy retains only in-frame clones and omits some. The sample has 25,000 to 30,000 clones, about 90% seen once. Sequencing used peripheral blood. The receptor set was obtained from a man in his 70s with acute or convalescent COVID-19.

The chain uses TRBV4-2 and TRBJ1-2; D perhaps matches TRBD1 (5 bases). Trimming shortened V by 0 bases and J by 6 bases, and 14 bases separated the two germline ends. The CDR3 runs to 15 residues. Looked up from germline, CDR1 is LGHNA and CDR2 is YNFKEQ. The CDR3 DNA reads as TGTGCCAGCAGCCAAGATTTCAGGGCCCAGGATGGCTACACCTTC. This encodes CASSQDFRAQDGYTF.

This chain joins TRBV7-9 and TRBJ2-1; D not certain. Trimming removed 5 bases from V and 2 bases from J, with 7 bases in between. In germline, CDR1 is SEHNR, CDR2 FQNEAQ (reference sequence). The CDR3 loop spans 13 amino acids. Here the CDR3 DNA reads TGTGCCAGCAGCCCCGCGCCCTACAATGAGCAGTTCTTC. It is translated as CASSPAPYNEQFF.

The V and J genes are TRBV10-3 and TRBJ1-2; TRBD1 is a possible D gene (6 bases). This CDR3 has 14 amino acids. Germline V gene sequence: CDR1 ENHRY, CDR2 SYGVKD. Trimming removed 2 bases from V and 8 bases from J, with 15 bases in between. The CDR3 region has the DNA TGTGCCATCAGTGAGCTACCGGGGGGGCGAGGCTACACCTTC. The encoded protein is CAISELPGGRGYTF.

The chain recombines TRBV6-5 with TRBJ2-3; D gene ambiguous. V was clipped by 8 bases and J by 5 bases, with 14 bases between them. Germline CDR1 reads MNHEY; CDR2 reads SVGAGI. The CDR3 covers 13 residues. For the CDR3, the DNA is TGTGCCAGCGGTCGTCAGGTCCAAGATACGCAGTATTTT. Translation: CASGRQVQDTQYF.

This clone was found once. The rearrangement joins TRBV28 to TRBJ1-1, with 10 positions matching TRBD1. This CDR3 contains 15 residues. V lost 7 bases and J lost 3; bases outside the gene matches: 8. Germline loops: CDR1 MDHEN, CDR2 SYDVKM. CDR3 nucleotide sequence: TGTGCCAGCAATTCAGGCGGGACAGGGGACACTGAAGCTTTCTTT. Amino acids: CASNSGGTGDTEAFF.

The J gene is TRBJ1-4, the V gene TRBV28, with 10 bases aligning to TRBD1. The CDR3 is made up of 20 amino acids. The V and J ends lost 5 bases and 4 bases, in that order; junction bases with no gene match: 19. Germline V gene sequence: CDR1 MDHEN, CDR2 SYDVKM. CDR3 nucleotides: TGTGCCAGCAGTCTTCCCGGACAGGGGGGCCCGGGCAGATATAATGAAAAACTGTTTTTT. As protein: CASSLPGQGGPGRYNEKLFF.

The chain links TRBV6-6 to TRBJ2-1, with 11 bases matching TRBD2. The CDR3 consists of 15 residues. Losses at the gene ends were 5 bases for V and 7 bases for J; bases not matched to a gene: 7. The germline gives CDR1 MNHNY, CDR2 SVGAGI (reference sequence). The CDR3 here is CASSSGRLAGNEQFF. CDR3 nucleotides: TGTGCCAGCAGTAGCGGCCGACTAGCGGGAAATGAGCAGTTCTTC.

The V call is TRBV5-1, the J call TRBJ1-5; D is possibly TRBD1 (5 bases). The CDR3 extends over 14 amino acids. V gave up 5 bases and J gave up 3 bases, with 12 bases separating them. Germline values: CDR1 SGHRS, CDR2 YFSETQ. The CDR3 region has the DNA TGCGCCAGCAGACTGAACAGGTCCAATCAGCCCCAGCATTTT. It yields the protein CASRLNRSNQPQHF.

V gene TRBV19 combines with J gene TRBJ2-3; TRBD1 might be the D (6 bases). Trimming shortened V by 2 bases and J by 2 bases, and 11 bases separated the two germline ends. From germline, CDR1 is LNHDA and CDR2 SQIVND (reference sequence). The CDR3 is made up of 15 amino acids. The CDR3 reads CASSIFAGDTDTQYF. CDR3 DNA: TGTGCCAGTAGTATATTCGCAGGGGACACAGATACGCAGTATTTT. The whole variable domain, filled in from reference TRBV19 and TRBJ2-3, reads DGGITQSPKYLFRKEGQNVTLSCEQNLNHDAMYWYRQDPGQGLRLIYYSQIVNDFQKGDIAEGYSVSREKKESFPLTVTSAQKNPTAFYLCASSIFAGDTDTQYFGPGTRLTVL.

The CDR3 coding sequence is TGTGCCGGAGGGTACACTGAAGCTTTCTTT. Amino acids: CAGGYTEAFF. The V and J genes are TRBV21-1 and TRBJ1-1. TRBV21-1 is described as a pseudogene. CDR3 size: 10 residues.

V usage is TRBV5-1 and J usage is TRBJ2-1; 10 nucleotides match TRBD2. V was pared by 2 bases and J by 4 bases, with 3 bases of the junction left unmatched. Per the germline V gene, CDR1 is SGHRS and CDR2 is YFSETQ. The CDR3 sequence is 15 residues long. CDR3 protein: CASSFRTSGYNEQFF. The CDR3 DNA reads TGCGCCAGCAGCTTCAGGACTAGCGGATACAATGAGCAGTTCTTC.

The V call is TRBV11-2, the J call TRBJ2-2, with D uncertain. Between the trimmed V and J ends, which lost 0 bases and 7 bases, there was a span of 12 bases. Germline assignment: CDR1 SGHAT and CDR2 FQNNGV. The CDR3 runs to 15 residues. As DNA, the CDR3 is TGTGCCAGCAGCTTAGATCGGCTAGTTGGCGGGGAGCTGTTTTTT. Translating gives CASSLDRLVGGELFF.

This clone was detected only once. This rearrangement joins TRBV5-8 to TRBJ2-1; D perhaps matches TRBD2 (5 bases). Trimming stripped 5 bases from V and 5 bases from J, with 17 bases between. The CDR3 has 15 residues. Germline V gene lookup returns CDR1 SGHTS and CDR2 YDEGEE. The CDR3 is CASRLPFEGDNEQFF. Written as DNA, the CDR3 is TGTGCCAGCAGGTTGCCCTTTGAGGGAGACAATGAGCAGTTCTTC.

V and J are TRBV28 and TRBJ2-5; 9 nucleotides agree with TRBD1. V shed 0 bases and J 5 bases; nucleotides not matched to a gene: 7. This CDR3 is 16 amino acids long. Germline assignment: CDR1 MDHEN and CDR2 SYDVKM. CDR3 in amino acids: CASSLWTVDRGETQYF. CDR3 nucleotides: TGTGCCAGCAGTTTATGGACCGTTGACAGGGGGGAGACCCAGTACTTC.